Below, 21 T cell receptor beta chains from the same sample are listed, as sequenced in a study of naive and memory T cell subsets. Both TRBC1 and TRBC2 were covered by a beta constant-region primer of two equimolar oligonucleotides. TCRdb used MiXCR to reprocess the UMI-ligation and nested PCR reads, holding one entry per CDR3 protein. The data contain over 75,000 distinct CDR3 sequences, less than 15% of them singletons. Specimen: central memory CD4+ T cells from blood. The receptors come from a human donor in good health.

The CDR3, as DNA: TGTGCCTGGAGTGCCGCCCTTCTGCCAGATACGCAGTATTTT. Translated: CAWSAALLPDTQYF. This rearrangement joins TRBV30 to TRBJ2-3, with D uncertain. Germline loops: CDR1 GTSNPN, CDR2 SVGIG (reference sequence). V gave up 1 base and J gave up 4 bases, with 12 bases separating them. The CDR3 consists of 14 residues.

There are a few counts of this clonotype. The chain has TRBV10-3 and TRBJ2-1, with D possibly TRBD1 on 5 matching bases. The germline V gene has CDR1 ENHRY and CDR2 SYGVKD. This CDR3 has 14 amino acids. Trimming shortened V by 4 bases and J by 6 bases, and 13 bases separated the two germline ends. DNA for the CDR3: TGTGCCATCAGTGGGGGCCAGGGCGGCAATGAGCAGTTCTTC. Amino acids: CAISGGQGGNEQFF.

This chain joins TRBV11-2 and TRBJ2-2; D may match TRBD1 or TRBD2 (6 bases each). V lost 0 bases and J lost 0, with 8 bases in between. CDR3 length equals 16 residues. In germline, CDR1 is SGHAT, CDR2 FQNNGV. The CDR3 loop reads CASSLDGGPNTGELFF. The CDR3, as DNA: TGTGCCAGCAGCTTAGACGGGGGCCCGAACACCGGGGAGCTGTTTTTT.

This clonotype was recorded a few times. The chain links TRBV7-2 to TRBJ1-2; possibly TRBD1 for D (5 bases). This CDR3 spans 15 amino acids. Germline values: CDR1 SGHTA, CDR2 FQGNSA. V lost 2 bases to trimming and J lost 5 bases, with 15 bases between them. The CDR3 reads CASSLRQPELYGYTF. The CDR3 nucleotides are TGTGCCAGCAGCTTAAGACAGCCGGAGTTATATGGCTACACCTTC.

This clonotype showed up many times. The V call is TRBV3-1, the J call TRBJ2-1, with 8 bases that match TRBD1. In germline, CDR1 is LGHDT, CDR2 YNNKEL (reference sequence). V was clipped by 4 bases and J by 3 bases; unmatched bases: 5. The CDR3 contains 15 residues. In DNA form, the CDR3 reads TGTGCCAGCAGCCCCCGACAGGGGCTCTACAATGAGCAGTTCTTC. Protein: CASSPRQGLYNEQFF.

This clonotype turned up a few times. The chain has TRBV5-1 and TRBJ1-1; TRBD1 aligns across 9 bases. J was trimmed by 1 base and V by 4 bases; bases with no gene match: 2. The CDR3 totals 14 residues. Germline-derived CDR1 and CDR2 are SGHRS and YFSETQ. The CDR3 is CASSVDRGNTEAFF. CDR3 nucleotide sequence: TGCGCCAGCAGCGTGGACAGGGGGAACACTGAAGCTTTCTTT. The full variable domain, completed using reference TRBV5-1 and TRBJ1-1, is KAGVTQTPRYLIKTRGQQVTLSCSPISGHRSVSWYQQTPGQGLQFLFEYFSETQRNKGNFPGRFSGRQFSNSRSEMNVSTLELGDSALYLCASSVDRGNTEAFFGQGTRLTVV.

This clonotype was seen at least ten times. V is TRBV27 and J is TRBJ2-1; 8 bases are shared with TRBD1. In germline, CDR1 is MNHEY, CDR2 SMNVEV (reference sequence). This CDR3 contains 14 residues. The V gene end was trimmed by 4 bases and the J gene end by 6 bases; junction bases not matched to a gene: 5. CDR3 loop: CASSSGQVSNEQFF. The CDR3 coding sequence is TGTGCCAGCAGTTCGGGACAGGTCTCCAATGAGCAGTTCTTC.

This clonotype was picked up many times. The V and J genes are TRBV20-1 and TRBJ1-1; 8 bases map to TRBD1. Trimming removed 1 base from V and 5 bases from J; junction bases left unmatched: 12. There are 16 residues in the CDR3. The germline gives CDR1 DFQATT, CDR2 SNEGSKA (reference sequence). As DNA, the CDR3 is TGCAGTGCTAGAGTTGTGTGGACAGGGTCTTCAACTGAAGCTTTCTTT. Translation gives CSARVVWTGSSTEAFF.

This clonotype appeared many times. The V gene is TRBV27, the J gene TRBJ1-1; possible D gene TRBD1, 5 bases. CDR1 and CDR2 (germline): MNHEY, SMNVEV (reference sequence). CDR3 length: 13 residues. Trimming left V 7 bases short and J 8 bases short, with 17 bases between. CDR3 DNA: TGTGCCAGCACCTCCCTCCTAAAGGGGGAAGCTTTCTTT. Its translation is CASTSLLKGEAFF.

This clonotype was counted a few times. V is TRBV14 and J is TRBJ2-2, with D perhaps matching TRBD2 (6 bases). Between the trimmed V and J ends, which lost 1 base and 4 bases, there was a span of 13 bases. The CDR3 length is 16 residues. Per the germline V gene, CDR1 is SGHDN and CDR2 is FVKESK. CDR3 in amino acids: CASSQGRGVGTGELFF. CDR3 in DNA: TGTGCCAGCAGCCAAGGGCGGGGAGTCGGCACCGGGGAGCTGTTTTTT.

CDR3 region: CAWSVRTSWYEQYF. The CDR3, as DNA: TGTGCCTGGAGTGTAAGGACTAGCTGGTACGAGCAGTACTTC. The chain has TRBV30 and TRBJ2-7; TRBD2 aligns across 8 bases. The CDR3 runs 14 residues. Per the germline V gene, CDR1 is GTSNPN and CDR2 is SVGIG (reference sequence). Trimming removed 0 bases from V and 4 bases from J; junction bases left unmatched: 5.

This clonotype has ten or more counts. The chain has TRBV20-1 and TRBJ2-3; no firm D call. This CDR3 has 12 residues. CDR1 and CDR2 (germline): DFQATT, SNEGSKA (reference sequence). The V and J ends lost 2 bases and 6 bases respectively, with 9 bases between them. The CDR3 is CSARPPADTQYF. The CDR3 DNA sequence: TGCAGTGCTAGACCCCCAGCGGATACGCAGTATTTT.

The chain couples TRBV24-1 to TRBJ1-5; the D gene is possibly TRBD1 (5 bases). Per germline, CDR1 KGHDR and CDR2 SFDVKD. The germline V and J ends were trimmed by 6 bases and 6 bases, with 11 bases remaining between them. This CDR3 has 13 amino acids. This CDR3 is CATSTGGRQPQHF. CDR3 nucleotides: TGTGCCACCAGTACGGGGGGACGTCAGCCCCAGCATTTT.

This chain uses TRBV7-2 with TRBJ2-1; 10 nucleotides align to TRBD2. Trimming cost V 4 bases and J 9 bases; bases outside gene matches: 9. CDR3 size: 15 residues. The germline V gene encodes CDR1 SGHTA and CDR2 FQGNSA. The CDR3: CASSSGASGSGEQFF. CDR3 in DNA: TGTGCCAGCAGCTCTGGGGCTAGCGGGAGCGGTGAGCAGTTCTTC.

V gene TRBV6-5 combines with J gene TRBJ1-5; TRBD1 is a possible D gene (5 bases). The germline CDR1 and CDR2 sequences are MNHEY and SVGAGI. This CDR3 spans 13 amino acids. The V end lost 5 bases, the J end lost 6 bases, and 11 bases lay between the germline ends. The CDR3 DNA sequence: TGTGCCAGCAGTGAGGACATGTCTCAGCCCCAGCATTTT. It codes for CASSEDMSQPQHF.

The rearrangement links TRBV24-1 to TRBJ2-3; D is uncertain. Trimming shortened V by 4 bases and J by 5 bases, and 9 bases separated the two germline ends. Germline-derived CDR1 and CDR2 are KGHDR and SFDVKD. The CDR3 runs to 13 residues. The CDR3 DNA reads as TGTGCCACCAGTGACGGACGTCGAGATACGCAGTATTTT. Its protein is CATSDGRRDTQYF.

This clonotype was counted at least ten times. V gene TRBV11-2 combines with J gene TRBJ1-1, with a possible D match to TRBD1 (6 bases). CDR3 length equals 15 residues. Germline values: CDR1 SGHAT, CDR2 FQNNGV. V dropped 3 bases and J dropped 2 bases, with 13 bases sitting between them. The CDR3, as DNA: TGTGCCAGCAGCTTTCAACAGGGCTTTAACACTGAAGCTTTCTTT. As protein: CASSFQQGFNTEAFF. Full variable domain (missing parts from reference TRBV11-2 and TRBJ1-1): EAGVAQSPRYKIIEKRQSVAFWCNPISGHATLYWYQQILGQGPKLLIQFQNNGVVDDSQLPKDRFSAERLKGVDSTLKIQPAKLEDSAVYLCASSFQQGFNTEAFFGQGTRLTVV.

This chain links TRBV27 with TRBJ2-7; D may be TRBD1 (6 bases). The germline V gene has CDR1 MNHEY and CDR2 SMNVEV (reference sequence). Trimming pared 5 bases from V and 2 bases from J, leaving 19 bases between. The CDR3 length is 16 residues. The CDR3 here is CASSPRTAPSTYEQYF. The DNA of the CDR3 is TGTGCCAGCAGTCCCCGGACAGCTCCATCTACCTACGAGCAGTACTTC.

This clonotype was observed a handful of times. This chain uses TRBV20-1 with TRBJ1-6; D may be TRBD1 (5 bases). Germline assignment: CDR1 DFQATT and CDR2 SNEGSKA (reference sequence). This CDR3 has 14 residues. V was pared by 3 bases and J by 8 bases, with 14 bases between. CDR3 sequence reads: CSASSRGRDSPLHF. The DNA of the CDR3 is TGCAGTGCTAGTTCCCGGGGCCGGGATTCACCCCTCCACTTT.

The chain is built from TRBV13 and TRBJ1-1; 8 bases align to TRBD1. Trimming cost V 6 bases and J 6 bases; bases outside gene matches: 6. The CDR3 extends over 13 amino acids. From germline, CDR1 is PRHDT and CDR2 FYEKMQ (reference sequence). The CDR3 sequence is CASRQDRDPEAFF. The CDR3 DNA is TGTGCCAGCAGACAGGACAGGGACCCTGAAGCTTTCTTT.

The chain employs TRBV28 and TRBJ2-7; 7 bases fit TRBD2. Germline V gene sequence: CDR1 MDHEN, CDR2 SYDVKM. V gave up 8 bases and J gave up 0 bases; unmatched junction bases: 7. The CDR3 is 14 amino acids. The CDR3 loop reads CASGASGSSYEQYF. DNA of the CDR3: TGTGCCAGCGGTGCTAGCGGAAGCTCCTACGAGCAGTACTTC.